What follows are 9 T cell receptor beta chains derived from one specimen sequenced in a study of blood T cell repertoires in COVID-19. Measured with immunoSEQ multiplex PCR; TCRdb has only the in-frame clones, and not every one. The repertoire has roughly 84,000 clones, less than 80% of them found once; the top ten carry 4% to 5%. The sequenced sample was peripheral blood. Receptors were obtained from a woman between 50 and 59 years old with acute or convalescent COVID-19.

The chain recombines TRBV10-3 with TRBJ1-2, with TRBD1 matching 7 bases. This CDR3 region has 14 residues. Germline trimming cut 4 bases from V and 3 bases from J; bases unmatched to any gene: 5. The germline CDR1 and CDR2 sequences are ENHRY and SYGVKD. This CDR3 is CAISVRTGDYGYTF. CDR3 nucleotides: TGTGCCATCAGTGTTCGCACAGGGGACTATGGCTACACCTTC.

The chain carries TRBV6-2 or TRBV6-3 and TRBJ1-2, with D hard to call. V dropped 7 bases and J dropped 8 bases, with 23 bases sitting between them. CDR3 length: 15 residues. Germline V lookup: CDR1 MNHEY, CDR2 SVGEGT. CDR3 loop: CASTPFGDSLVGYTF. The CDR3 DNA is TGTGCCAGCACCCCTTTCGGGGATTCCTTGGTCGGCTACACCTTC.

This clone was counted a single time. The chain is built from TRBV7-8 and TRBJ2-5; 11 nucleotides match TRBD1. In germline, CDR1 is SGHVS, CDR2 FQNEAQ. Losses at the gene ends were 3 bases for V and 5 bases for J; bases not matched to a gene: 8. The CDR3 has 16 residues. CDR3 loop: CASSFNRDRGRETQYF. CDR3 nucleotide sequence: TGTGCCAGCAGCTTTAACCGGGACAGGGGGAGGGAGACCCAGTACTTC.

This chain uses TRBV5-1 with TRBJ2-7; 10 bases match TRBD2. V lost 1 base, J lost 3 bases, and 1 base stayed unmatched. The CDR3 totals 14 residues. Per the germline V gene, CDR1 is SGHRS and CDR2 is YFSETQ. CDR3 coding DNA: TGCGCCAGCAGCTTGACTAGCGGGGTCTACGAGCAGTACTTC. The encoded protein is CASSLTSGVYEQYF.

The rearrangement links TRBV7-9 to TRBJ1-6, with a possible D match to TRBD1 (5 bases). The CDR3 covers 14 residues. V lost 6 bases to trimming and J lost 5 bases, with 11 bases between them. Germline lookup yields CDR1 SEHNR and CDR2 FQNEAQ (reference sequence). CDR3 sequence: CASRPPGNNSPLHF. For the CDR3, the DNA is TGTGCCAGCAGACCTCCAGGGAATAATTCACCCCTCCACTTT.

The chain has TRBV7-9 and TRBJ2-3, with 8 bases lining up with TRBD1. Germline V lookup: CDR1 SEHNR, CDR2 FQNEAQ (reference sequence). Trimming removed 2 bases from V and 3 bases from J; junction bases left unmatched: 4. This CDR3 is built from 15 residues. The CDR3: CASSLNRGMTDTQYF. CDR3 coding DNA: TGTGCCAGCAGCTTAAACAGGGGGATGACAGATACGCAGTATTTT. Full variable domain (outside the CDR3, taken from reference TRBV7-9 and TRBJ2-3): DTGVSQNPRHKITKRGQNVTFRCDPISEHNRLYWYRQTLGQGPEFLTYFQNEAQLEKSRLLSDRFSAERPKGSFSTLEIQRTEQGDSAMYLCASSLNRGMTDTQYFGPGTRLTVL.

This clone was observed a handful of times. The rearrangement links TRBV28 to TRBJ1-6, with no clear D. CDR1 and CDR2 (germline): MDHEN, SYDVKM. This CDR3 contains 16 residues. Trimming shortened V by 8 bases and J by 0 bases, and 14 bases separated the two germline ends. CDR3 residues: CASRSRWSSYNSPLHF. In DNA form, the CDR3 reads TGTGCCAGCCGTTCGAGGTGGAGCTCCTATAATTCACCCCTCCACTTT.

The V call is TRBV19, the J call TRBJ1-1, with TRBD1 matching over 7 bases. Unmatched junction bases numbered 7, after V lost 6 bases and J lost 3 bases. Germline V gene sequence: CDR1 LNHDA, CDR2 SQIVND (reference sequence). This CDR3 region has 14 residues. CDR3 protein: CASSLGQYDTEAFF. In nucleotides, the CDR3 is TGTGCCAGTAGCTTGGGACAGTACGACACTGAAGCTTTCTTT.

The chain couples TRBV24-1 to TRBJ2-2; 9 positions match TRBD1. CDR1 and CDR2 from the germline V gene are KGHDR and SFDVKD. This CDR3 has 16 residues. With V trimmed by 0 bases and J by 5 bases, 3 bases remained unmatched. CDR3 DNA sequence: TGTGCCACCAGTGATTTGGGGACAGGGAGGACCGGGGAGCTGTTTTTT. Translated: CATSDLGTGRTGELFF.